This paragraph reports one TCR beta chain. The antigen remains unidentified. The record originates from a study of graft-versus-host responses after intestinal transplantation. The overall study: Multivisceral, liver-intestinal, or isolated intestinal transplants were performed in recipients. Recipients uniformly received anti-thymocyte globulin induction, followed by tacrolimus and steroids for around 3 years.

Germline V lookup: CDR1 MNHNY, CDR2 SVGAGI (reference sequence). There are 14 residues in the CDR3. V lost 0 bases and J 5 bases, leaving 11 bases between the germline ends. Clones were sequenced by immunoSEQ multiplex PCR, and TCRdb holds only the in-frame ones, with some missing. The table includes approximately 110,000 clones, 85% to 95% detected once. Study-level results: The marrow of recipients harbored GvH clones, and ileum or blood showed some of them first.

The sequence came from a human donor who was the organ donor for an intestinal transplant. This chain connects TRBV6-6 to TRBJ2-7, with D possibly being TRBD2 (6 bases). The sample in question was unstimulated CD8+ T cells sorted from spleen or lymph node cells, obtained before transplant. DNA of the CDR3: TGTGCCAGCAGTTACTCGACGGGGGAACACGAGCAGTACTTC. It yields the protein CASSYSTGEHEQYF.